Reported below is one T cell receptor (beta chain). Every donor provided one heparinised blood draw, which averaged around 110 mL. The data are from a study of beta chain features in type 1 diabetes. Expressed TCRB transcripts were sequenced after all isolated RNA was converted to cDNA. Clones were sequenced by immunoSEQ multiplex PCR, and TCRdb holds only the in-frame ones, with some missing. The sample contains fewer than 900,000 clones, roughly 17% of which appear only once. The CDR3 has 15 amino acids. Trimming stripped 1 base from V and 10 bases from J, with 20 bases between. Germline V gene data show CDR1 as KGHSH and CDR2 as LQKENI.

Sequenced material: naive CD4+ T cells from blood. The V gene is TRBV18, the J gene TRBJ2-7; no firm D call. This TCR came from a woman in her late teens or twenties in good health. Written as DNA, the CDR3 is TGTGCCAGCTCACCACTTGGGGATGGGGTACGGAAACAGTACTTC. Protein sequence: CASSPLGDGVRKQYF.